The source of this T cell receptor (beta chain) is a study of blood T cell repertoires in COVID-19. About the research overall: The United States, Italy and Spain provided the acute and convalescent COVID-19 samples.

Repertoires were generated with immunoSEQ multiplex PCR, while TCRdb's copy carries only in-frame clones and drops some. The profile shows fewer than 250,000 clones, approximately 91% of them singletons. The germline gives CDR1 MNHEY, CDR2 SVGEGT. This CDR3 has 13 residues. The germline V and J ends were trimmed by 6 bases and 6 bases, with 12 bases remaining between them. The chain couples TRBV6-2 or TRBV6-3 to TRBJ2-1, with D perhaps matching TRBD1 (5 bases). Sequenced material: peripheral blood. This sequence originates from a woman aged 40 to 50 who had recovered from COVID-19. CDR3 protein: CASSGRAGNEQFF. Written as DNA, the CDR3 is TGTGCCAGCAGCGGCAGGGCCGGCAATGAGCAGTTCTTC.